This entry describes one T cell receptor beta chain. No antigen is known for it. The source of the sample is a study of cytomegalovirus exposure and HLA in healthy donors. Findings of the study overall: Reportedly, fewer N-insertions than the approximately 680-donor mean appeared in an Asian-associated ancestry cluster in a later analysis. Presence/absence analysis assumed near-uniform sequencing depth across donors.

Primers included in the PCR were 60 Vbeta and 13 Jbeta primers. Profiled with immunoSEQ multiplex PCR; TCRdb holds only in-frame clones, not every one. Of under 250,000 clones in the sample, about 80% were seen once. This CDR3 has 13 residues. Trimming removed 3 bases from V and 3 bases from J, with 9 bases in between. Germline CDR1 and CDR2: SGHTA and FQGNSA. Healthy bone marrow donors made up the donors. Donors counted as nominally healthy when sampled, yet unrecorded immune exposures were likely. The clonotype was recovered from a man in his late teens or twenties in good health and CMV-seronegative. The sample comprised PBMCs. J is TRBJ2-7 and V is TRBV7-2; no definite D call. The CDR3 loop is CASSFGPIYEQYF. The CDR3 DNA sequence: TGTGCCAGCAGCTTTGGTCCTATCTACGAGCAGTACTTC. The complete variable domain, with remaining parts taken from reference TRBV7-2 and TRBJ2-7, reads GAGVSQSPSNKVTEKGKDVELRCDPISGHTALYWYRQSLGQGLEFLIYFQGNSAPDKSGLPSDRFSAERTGGSVSTLTIQRTQQEDSAVYLCASSFGPIYEQYFGPGTRLTVT.